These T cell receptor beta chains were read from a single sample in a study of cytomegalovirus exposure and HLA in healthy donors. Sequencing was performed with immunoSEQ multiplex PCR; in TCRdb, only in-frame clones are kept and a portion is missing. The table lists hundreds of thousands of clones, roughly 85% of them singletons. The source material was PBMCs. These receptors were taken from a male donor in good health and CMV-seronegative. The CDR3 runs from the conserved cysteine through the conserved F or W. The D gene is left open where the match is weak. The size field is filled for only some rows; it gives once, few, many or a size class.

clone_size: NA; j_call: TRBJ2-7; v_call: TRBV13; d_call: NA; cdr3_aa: CASSFGRASYEQYF; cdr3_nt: TGTGCCAGCAGCTTCGGCAGGGCTTCCTACGAGCAGTACTTC
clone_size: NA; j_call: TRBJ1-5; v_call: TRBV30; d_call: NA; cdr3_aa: CAWSPPGHLPFSNQPQHF; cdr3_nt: TGTGCCTGGAGTCCCCCGGGACACCTACCTTTTAGCAATCAGCCCCAGCATTTT
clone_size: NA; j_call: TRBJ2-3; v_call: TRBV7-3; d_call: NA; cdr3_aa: CASSPTGDRGRTDTQYF; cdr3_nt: TGTGCCAGCAGCCCTACGGGAGACCGCGGCCGGACAGATACGCAGTATTTT
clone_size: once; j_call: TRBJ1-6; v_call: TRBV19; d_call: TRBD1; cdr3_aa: CASRVTGDSPLHF; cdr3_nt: TGTGCCAGTAGAGTTACAGGGGACTCACCCCTCCACTTT
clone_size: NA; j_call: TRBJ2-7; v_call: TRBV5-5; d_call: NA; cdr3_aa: CASSLEPTGMSSYEQYF; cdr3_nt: TGTGCCAGCAGCTTGGAACCCACAGGGATGAGCTCCTACGAGCAGTACTTC
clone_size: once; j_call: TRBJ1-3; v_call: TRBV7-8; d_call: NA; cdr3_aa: CASSDRTARNENTIYF; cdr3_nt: TGTGCCAGCAGTGATAGGACAGCTCGGAATGAAAACACCATATATTTT
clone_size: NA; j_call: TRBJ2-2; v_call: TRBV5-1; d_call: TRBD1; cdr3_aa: CASSPPGQGNTGELFF; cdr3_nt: TGCGCCAGCAGCCCCCCGGGACAGGGTAACACCGGGGAGCTGTTTTTT
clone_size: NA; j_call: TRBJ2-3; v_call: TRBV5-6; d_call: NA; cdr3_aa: CASSPAGYGGTDTQYF; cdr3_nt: TGTGCCAGCAGCCCGGCCGGGTACGGTGGCACAGATACGCAGTATTTT
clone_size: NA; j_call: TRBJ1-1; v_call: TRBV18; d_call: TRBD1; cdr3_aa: CASSGQGAVGTEAFF; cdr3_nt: TGTGCCAGCTCAGGACAGGGGGCGGTGGGCACTGAAGCTTTCTTT
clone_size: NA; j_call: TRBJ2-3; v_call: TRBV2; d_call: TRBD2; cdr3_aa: CASSFSAGAIDTQYF; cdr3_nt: TGTGCCAGCAGTTTCTCAGCGGGAGCGATAGATACGCAGTATTTT
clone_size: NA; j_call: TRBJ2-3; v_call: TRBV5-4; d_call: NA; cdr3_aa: CASSLPARQTSTDTQYF; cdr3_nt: TGTGCCAGCAGCTTGCCCGCGCGGCAGACCAGCACAGATACGCAGTATTTT
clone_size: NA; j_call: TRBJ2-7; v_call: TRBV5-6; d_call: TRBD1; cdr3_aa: CASTPGPRQGTPYEQYF; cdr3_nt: TGTGCCAGCACCCCAGGGCCCCGACAGGGGACCCCCTACGAGCAGTACTTC
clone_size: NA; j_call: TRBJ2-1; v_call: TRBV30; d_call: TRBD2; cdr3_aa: CAWSVLGSGRTSIEQFF; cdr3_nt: TGTGCCTGGAGTGTACTTGGGAGCGGGAGGACCTCGATTGAGCAGTTCTTC
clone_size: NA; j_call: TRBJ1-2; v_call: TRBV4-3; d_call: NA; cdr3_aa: CASSPGGGLQINYGYTF; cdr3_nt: TGCGCCAGCAGCCCTGGCGGGGGACTACAGATTAACTATGGCTACACCTTC
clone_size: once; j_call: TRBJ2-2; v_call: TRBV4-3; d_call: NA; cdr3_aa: CASSQDLLLAENTGELFF; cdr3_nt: TGCGCCAGCAGCCAAGATCTTTTGCTAGCCGAGAACACCGGGGAGCTGTTTTTT